Given below is one T cell receptor (beta chain) in context. What it binds is unknown. Sequencing of TCR beta covered CD8+ and CD4+ T cells obtained from blood. The multiple sclerosis control group was made up of treatment-naive patients with stable or active relapsing-remitting disease. Reverse transcription of about 0.5 to 1 ug RNA used random hexamers. Amplification of the TCR beta CDR3 was carried out by immunoSEQ multiplex PCR, which spanned a total of 54 Vbeta and 13 Jbeta segments. TCRdb analysed the immunoSEQ multiplex PCR reads with MiXCR anew, one entry per CDR3 protein. The sample carries some 300,000 distinct CDR3 sequences, around nine tenths recorded once. The CDR3 extends over 18 amino acids. V lost 0 bases, J lost 0 bases, and 7 bases stayed unmatched. CDR1 is KGHSH and CDR2 is LQKENI in the germline V gene. The entry originates in a study of CD8 T cells in Susac syndrome. Study-wide points: The relatively small number of individuals in the TCR sequencing and HLA analysis was acknowledged by the study.

The sample taken for sequencing was CD8+ T cells from PBMCs. This TCR was sampled from a human donor with multiple sclerosis. The V and J genes are TRBV18 and TRBJ2-1; 8 bases line up with TRBD1. CDR3: CASSPPSGQGNSYNEQFF. The CDR3 DNA follows: TGTGCCAGCTCACCACCTAGTGGACAGGGAAACTCCTACAATGAGCAGTTCTTC. Full variable domain (outside the CDR3, taken from reference TRBV18 and TRBJ2-1): NAGVMQNPRHLVRRRGQEARLRCSPMKGHSHVYWYRQLPEEGLKFMVYLQKENIIDESGMPKERFSAEFPKEGPSILRIQQVVRGDSAAYFCASSPPSGQGNSYNEQFFGPGTRLTVL.